The 27 T cell receptor beta chains in this list originate from one sample, sequenced in a study of spatial heterogeneity in lung cancer. TCRdb re-called the 5' RACE reads through MiXCR, storing one row per CDR3 protein. The sample consists of about 47,000 distinct CDR3 sequences, 12% of them appearing once. The time point was: blood at routine non-recurrence follow-up after resection. The sequences come from PBMCs, collected at follow-up. The source is a male donor with early-stage non-small cell lung cancer.

This clonotype was recorded at least ten times. The chain carries TRBV4-1 and TRBJ1-3, with D perhaps matching TRBD1 (6 bases). V was cut by 3 bases and J by 1 base, with 10 bases left in between. From germline, CDR1 is MGHRA and CDR2 YSYEKL. CDR3 length equals 15 residues. CDR3 loop: CASSQGHSSGNTIYF. The CDR3 DNA reads TGCGCCAGCAGCCAGGGACACTCATCTGGAAACACCATATATTTT.

V is TRBV12-3 or TRBV12-4 and J is TRBJ1-4; possibly TRBD1 for D (5 bases). V was pared by 7 bases and J by 9 bases, with 15 bases between. The CDR3 sequence is 13 residues long. CDR3 protein: CASTLQGAKKLFF. The CDR3 DNA is TGTGCCAGCACCCTTCAGGGCGCAAAAAAACTGTTTTTT.

The chain joins TRBV18 to TRBJ2-1; either TRBD1 or TRBD2 may fit D (6 bases each). Germline CDR1 and CDR2: KGHSH and LQKENI. The ends were cut back, 3 bases at V and 1 base at J, with 16 bases in the middle. The CDR3 has 17 amino acids. CDR3 nucleotides: TGTGCCAGCTCACCCTCCGGGGGCGCGGAATCCTACAATGAGCAGTTCTTC. This codes for CASSPSGGAESYNEQFF.

This clonotype appeared many times. The gene calls are TRBV20-1 and TRBJ2-3; 8 bases align to TRBD2. Per the germline V gene, CDR1 is DFQATT and CDR2 is SNEGSKA (reference sequence). The CDR3 contains 17 residues. V trimming: 6 bases; J trimming: 1 base; junction bases outside the gene matches: 15. The DNA for the CDR3 is TGCAGTGCCCAGTCCAGTTTTAGCGGGAAAGGCACAGATACGCAGTATTTT. Translation: CSAQSSFSGKGTDTQYF.

The CDR3: CASSSSGVAFF. CDR3 DNA: TGCGCCAGCAGCTCTAGTGGGGTAGCTTTCTTT. This chain joins TRBV5-1 and TRBJ1-1; D remains unclear. Germline V gene sequence: CDR1 SGHRS, CDR2 YFSETQ. The CDR3 consists of 11 residues. V lost 3 bases and J 10 bases, leaving 10 bases between the germline ends.

The sample holds a few counts of this clonotype. The chain recombines TRBV12-3 or TRBV12-4 with TRBJ2-6; D not certain. The CDR3 contains 16 residues. The germline V and J ends were trimmed by 2 bases and 1 base, with 9 bases remaining between them. The CDR3 is CASSLRRPSGANVLTF. DNA of the CDR3: TGTGCCAGCAGTTTAAGGCGGCCATCTGGGGCCAACGTCCTGACTTTC.

Ten or more counts support this clonotype. The rearrangement uses TRBV28 and TRBJ2-5, with D possibly TRBD1 on 5 matching bases. Deletions cut 6 bases from V and 2 bases from J, with 19 bases between. Germline V gene sequence: CDR1 MDHEN, CDR2 SYDVKM. The CDR3 is 16 amino acids. CDR3 nucleotide sequence: TGTGCCAGCAGCCCCAACCCCAGACAGATACAAGAGACCCAGTACTTC. This gives the protein CASSPNPRQIQETQYF.

The chain combines TRBV12-3 or TRBV12-4 with TRBJ1-1; 9 bases match TRBD1. The V and J ends lost 5 bases and 2 bases, in that order; junction bases with no gene match: 6. The CDR3 contains 15 residues. For the CDR3, the DNA is TGTGCCAGCAGTCCGCGGACAGGGGCTAACACTGAAGCTTTCTTT. It encodes CASSPRTGANTEAFF.

There are many counts of this clonotype. This chain connects TRBV11-3 to TRBJ1-1, with a tentative D call TRBD1 (5 bases). Germline values: CDR1 SGHNT, CDR2 YENEEA. Between the trimmed V and J ends, which lost 5 bases and 1 base, there was a span of 14 bases. The CDR3 is 15 amino acids. Here the CDR3 DNA reads TGTGCCAGCAGCCTCGACTCAGGGCGGAACACTGAAGCTTTCTTT. As protein: CASSLDSGRNTEAFF.

This chain joins TRBV19 and TRBJ2-7, with no clear D. V lost 1 base and J 2 bases, leaving 6 bases between the germline ends. The CDR3 totals 13 residues. Per germline, CDR1 LNHDA and CDR2 SQIVND (reference sequence). Written as DNA, the CDR3 is TGTGCCAGTAGTATAGGCAGAACCTACGAGCAGTACTTC. Translated, it gives CASSIGRTYEQYF.

The V call is TRBV5-6, the J call TRBJ2-2; a weak D match, TRBD2 (5 bases). CDR1 and CDR2 (germline): SGHDT, YYEEEE. Trimming left V 10 bases short and J 0 bases short, with 10 bases between. The CDR3 length is 13 residues. The CDR3 loop reads CAAGETNTGELFF. In DNA, the CDR3 is TGTGCCGCCGGGGAAACGAACACCGGGGAGCTGTTTTTT.

This clonotype was detected many times. This chain links TRBV5-1 with TRBJ1-4; no reliable D call. CDR1 is SGHRS and CDR2 is YFSETQ in the germline V gene. The CDR3 is made up of 14 amino acids. V was trimmed by 2 bases and J by 0 bases, leaving 5 bases between them. The DNA of the CDR3 is TGCGCCAGCAGCTTTTTCCCAACTAATGAAAAACTGTTTTTT. Encoded protein: CASSFFPTNEKLFF.

In its sample, this clonotype was seen a few times. This rearrangement joins TRBV20-1 to TRBJ1-4; D is undetermined. This CDR3 contains 10 residues. Trimming removed 3 bases from V and 8 bases from J, with 4 bases in between. The germline CDR1 and CDR2 sequences are DFQATT and SNEGSKA (reference sequence). CDR3 residues: CSASSEKLFF. CDR3 DNA: TGCAGTGCTAGTTCCGAAAAACTGTTTTTT.

This clonotype was observed a few times. The gene calls are TRBV16 and TRBJ2-3; 13 bases are shared with TRBD2. The CDR3 has 19 residues. Germline CDR1 and CDR2: KGHSY and FQNENV. V lost 0 bases, J lost 0 bases, and 6 bases stayed unmatched. In nucleotides, the CDR3 is TGTGCCAGCAGCCAATCCCGGACTAGCGGGGGTCTAAGCACAGATACGCAGTATTTT. It is translated as CASSQSRTSGGLSTDTQYF.

This sequence joins TRBV12-3 or TRBV12-4 and TRBJ1-5, with 7 bases fitting TRBD1. J lost 4 bases, V lost 6 bases, and 6 bases had no gene match. The CDR3 consists of 14 residues. The CDR3 DNA follows: TGTGCCAGCAGCCTGACAGGGCAGAATCAGCCCCAGCATTTT. Its protein product is CASSLTGQNQPQHF.

The chain combines TRBV5-1 with TRBJ2-1, with TRBD2 matching over 11 bases. From germline, CDR1 is SGHRS and CDR2 YFSETQ. This CDR3 has 15 amino acids. Trimming at V came to 4 bases and at J to 3 bases, leaving 3 bases not matched to a gene. This CDR3 is CASSLTSGVYNEQFF. In DNA, the CDR3 is TGCGCCAGCAGCCTGACTAGCGGGGTCTACAATGAGCAGTTCTTC.

This clonotype has more than one count but fewer than ten. The rearrangement links TRBV5-1 to TRBJ2-3, with D perhaps being TRBD1 or TRBD2 (6 bases each). The germline CDR1 and CDR2 sequences are SGHRS and YFSETQ. The V end lost 0 bases, the J end lost 2 bases, and 13 bases lay between the germline ends. The length of the CDR3 is 16 residues. CDR3 sequence (DNA): TGCGCCAGCAGCTTGGATACGGGGGCGTCCACAGATACGCAGTATTTT. Translated, it gives CASSLDTGASTDTQYF.

This clonotype appeared many times. The V and J genes are TRBV18 and TRBJ2-3; D is ambiguous. The CDR3 sequence is 17 residues long. The V end was cut by 6 bases, the J end by 2 bases, with 21 bases between. Germline-derived CDR1 and CDR2 are KGHSH and LQKENI. The CDR3 DNA sequence: TGTGCCAGCTCCCGGTCAACCTCCCTAAGATACACAGATACGCAGTATTTT. Translated, it gives CASSRSTSLRYTDTQYF.

This clonotype was observed a handful of times. The chain recombines TRBV3-1 with TRBJ2-7; D is tentatively TRBD1 or TRBD2 (5 bases each). CDR1 and CDR2 (germline): LGHDT, YNNKEL (reference sequence). The CDR3 contains 14 residues. Trimming cost V 5 bases and J 6 bases, with 17 bases left between them. The CDR3 coding sequence is TGTGCCAGCAGCTCGGGACCCTCTGGATCCGAGCAGTACTTC. This encodes CASSSGPSGSEQYF.

This clonotype was counted a few times. J is TRBJ2-3 and V is TRBV5-1, with a weak D call TRBD2 (6 bases). V was trimmed by 0 bases and J by 3 bases, leaving 14 bases between them. Germline-derived CDR1 and CDR2 are SGHRS and YFSETQ. The CDR3 is made up of 16 amino acids. In DNA, the CDR3 is TGCGCCAGCAGCTTGGGGCCGCCCGGGGGAACAGATACGCAGTATTTT. Encoded protein: CASSLGPPGGTDTQYF. Drawing the rest from reference TRBV5-1 and TRBJ2-3, the complete variable domain is KAGVTQTPRYLIKTRGQQVTLSCSPISGHRSVSWYQQTPGQGLQFLFEYFSETQRNKGNFPGRFSGRQFSNSRSEMNVSTLELGDSALYLCASSLGPPGGTDTQYFGPGTRLTVL.

The chain is built from TRBV2 and TRBJ2-1, with unresolved D. Germline V gene lookup returns CDR1 SNHLY and CDR2 FYNNEI. Between the trimmed V and J ends, which lost 6 bases and 7 bases, there was a span of 10 bases. The CDR3 spans 12 residues. In DNA, the CDR3 is TGTGCCAGCAGACCGACACGGAATGAGCAGTTCTTC. It yields the protein CASRPTRNEQFF.

The rearrangement uses TRBV27 and TRBJ2-5, with no clear D. Trimming took 4 bases from V and 5 from J, leaving 11 bases between them. Per germline, CDR1 MNHEY and CDR2 SMNVEV (reference sequence). The CDR3 length is 13 residues. The CDR3 here is CASSWSLEETQYF. In DNA, the CDR3 is TGTGCCAGCAGTTGGAGCCTCGAGGAGACCCAGTACTTC.

This clonotype was counted many times. The chain is built from TRBV12-3 or TRBV12-4 and TRBJ2-3; D may be TRBD1 (6 bases). This CDR3 contains 14 residues. Trimming left V 6 bases short and J 4 bases short, with 14 bases between. As DNA, the CDR3 is TGTGCCAGCAGAACAGGGAAAGGGTCAGATACGCAGTATTTT. It encodes CASRTGKGSDTQYF.

This clonotype occurred many times. The chain couples TRBV5-4 to TRBJ1-1; 9 bases match TRBD1. The ends lost 3 bases at V and 5 bases at J; junction bases unmatched: 8. CDR3 length: 15 amino acids. Germline V gene sequence: CDR1 SGHNT, CDR2 YYREEE (reference sequence). The CDR3 region is CASSYPGQGGTEAFF. The CDR3 DNA is TGTGCCAGCAGCTATCCGGGACAGGGAGGGACTGAAGCTTTCTTT.

This clonotype has at least ten counts. V gene TRBV4-3 combines with J gene TRBJ2-7; 7 positions agree with TRBD1. From germline, CDR1 is LGHNA and CDR2 YSLEER. This CDR3 is built from 17 residues. V shed 1 base and J 2 bases; nucleotides not matched to a gene: 11. The chain's CDR3 is CASSQGLKTGFTYEQYF. CDR3 nucleotide sequence: TGCGCCAGCAGCCAAGGTCTTAAGACAGGGTTTACCTACGAGCAGTACTTC.

There are a few counts of this clonotype. The chain joins TRBV12-3 or TRBV12-4 to TRBJ2-1, with D unresolved. The CDR3 sequence is 14 residues long. Trimming stripped 3 bases from V and 6 bases from J, with 12 bases between. The CDR3 reads CASSFSGTFNEQFF. CDR3 bases: TGTGCCAGCAGTTTTAGTGGAACCTTCAATGAGCAGTTCTTC.

This clonotype was seen ten or more times. This chain joins TRBV19 and TRBJ1-5; 7 bases are a match to TRBD1. The germline V gene has CDR1 LNHDA and CDR2 SQIVND (reference sequence). V shed 3 bases, J shed 5 bases, and the junction held 13 bases outside the gene matches. CDR3 size: 17 residues. The CDR3 DNA is TGTGCCAGTAGTATGAACCCCAGACAGGGTCAAGATCAGCCCCAGCATTTT. It translates to CASSMNPRQGQDQPQHF.